This entry lists 12 T cell receptor beta chains sequenced from one sample in a study of tumour-infiltrating T cells in Burkitt lymphoma. Clones were sequenced by immunoSEQ multiplex PCR, and TCRdb holds only the in-frame ones, with some missing. The table includes about 6,600 clones, more than 75% detected once. Material for sequencing was tumor tissue. The receptors here all came from a human donor with Burkitt lymphoma.

To note about this clone: Relative to the germline gene, one junction end is altered; a read error may explain this. This chain connects TRBV7-3 to TRBJ2-7; D might be TRBD1 (6 bases). Looked up from germline, CDR1 is SGHTA and CDR2 is FQGTGA. The CDR3 spans 14 residues. DNA of the CDR3: TGTGCTAGCAGCTTAACAGGGACATCCTACGAGCAGTACTTC. This gives the protein CASSLTGTSYEQYF.

V and J are TRBV18 and TRBJ2-7; D may correspond to TRBD1 or TRBD2 (5 bases each). The V end lost 2 bases, the J end lost 3 bases, and 11 bases lay between the germline ends. Germline lookup yields CDR1 KGHSH and CDR2 LQKENI. The CDR3 length is 14 residues. For the CDR3, the DNA is TGTGCCAGCTCACCAGGGACCGTGGGCTACGAGCAGTACTTC. Its protein product is CASSPGTVGYEQYF.

The chain couples TRBV6-1 to TRBJ2-5; TRBD1 matches 9 bases. This CDR3 has 15 amino acids. Trimming cost V 5 bases and J 2 bases; bases outside gene matches: 6. Germline V gene sequence: CDR1 MNHNS, CDR2 SASEGT. The CDR3 loop is CASSQYGQGQETQYF. In nucleotides, the CDR3 is TGTGCCAGCAGTCAATACGGACAGGGGCAAGAGACCCAGTACTTC.

The genes are TRBV6-5 and TRBJ1-3, with D tentatively TRBD1 (5 bases). The V gene lost 6 bases and the J gene lost 0 bases, with 9 bases spanning the gap. Germline V gene lookup returns CDR1 MNHEY and CDR2 SVGAGI. This CDR3 has 14 residues. The CDR3 protein is CASSSQASGNTIYF. The CDR3 DNA reads TGTGCCAGCAGCTCACAGGCCTCTGGAAACACCATATATTTT.

In regard to this clone: One end of the junction varies from germline; a read error may be responsible. The chain recombines TRBV4-1 with TRBJ1-1, with D possibly TRBD1 on 5 matching bases. This CDR3 is built from 14 residues. The germline CDR1 and CDR2 sequences are MGHRA and YSYEKL. The CDR3 loop is CVSSLIREGTEAFF. CDR3 coding DNA: TGCGTCAGCAGCCTGATCAGGGAAGGGACTGAAGCTTTCTTT.

The chain employs TRBV9 and TRBJ2-3, with unresolved D. Germline lookup yields CDR1 SGDLS and CDR2 YYNGEE. Trimming took off 0 bases at V and 0 bases at J, with 8 bases between the two ends. The CDR3 has 15 residues. The CDR3 is CASSVGVGSTDTQYF. Written as DNA, the CDR3 is TGTGCCAGCAGCGTAGGAGTCGGTAGCACAGATACGCAGTATTTT.

The J gene is TRBJ1-5, the V gene TRBV5-6; D gene ambiguous. The germline gives CDR1 SGHDT, CDR2 YYEEEE. The CDR3 loop spans 15 amino acids. V was trimmed by 0 bases and J by 3 bases, leaving 10 bases between them. CDR3 in amino acids: CASSLGGGFNQPQHF. The CDR3 DNA is TGTGCCAGCAGCTTGGGAGGTGGCTTCAATCAGCCCCAGCATTTT.

The chain carries TRBV29-1 and TRBJ1-2; D remains ambiguous. There are 13 residues in the CDR3. Germline V CDR1 and CDR2: SQVTM, ANQGSEA. V was shortened by 4 bases and J by 2 bases, with 11 bases between the two germline ends. The CDR3 loop is CSVVEGENYGYTF. For the CDR3, the DNA is TGCAGCGTTGTGGAGGGAGAGAACTATGGCTACACCTTC.

J is TRBJ1-6 and V is TRBV27; D gene unclear. Deletions cut 7 bases from V and 10 bases from J, with 20 bases between. There are 15 residues in the CDR3. Germline V gene lookup returns CDR1 MNHEY and CDR2 SMNVEV (reference sequence). Here the CDR3 reads CASIQRTGRRSPLHF. The CDR3 DNA sequence: TGTGCCAGCATACAGCGGACCGGTCGGAGATCACCCCTCCACTTT.

This clone appeared once. The V and J genes are TRBV2 and TRBJ2-1, with D unresolved. This CDR3 is built from 13 residues. Germline V CDR1 and CDR2: SNHLY, FYNNEI. V lost 0 bases to trimming and J lost 5 bases, with 5 bases between them. DNA of the CDR3: TGTGCCAGCAGTGAAGCCGATAACAATGAGCAGTTCTTC. Protein product: CASSEADNNEQFF.

The V and J genes are TRBV30 and TRBJ1-6; 7 nucleotides match TRBD1. The CDR3 loop spans 14 amino acids. Germline V gene data show CDR1 as GTSNPN and CDR2 as SVGIG (reference sequence). Unmatched junction bases numbered 3, after V lost 2 bases and J lost 5 bases. In nucleotides, the CDR3 is TGTGCCTGGAGTTCCGGACAGGATAATTCACCCCTCCACTTT. Amino acid sequence: CAWSSGQDNSPLHF.

The chain has TRBV6-5 and TRBJ1-1, with 9 positions matching TRBD1. The germline V gene encodes CDR1 MNHEY and CDR2 SVGAGI. The CDR3 contains 13 residues. Trimming took 7 bases from V and 14 from J; bases not matched to a gene: 14. The CDR3 nucleotides are TGTGCCAGCATGGAACCGGGGGGGACAGGGTGGTTCTTT. This sequence encodes CASMEPGGTGWFF.